The source of this T cell receptor (beta chain) is a study of cytomegalovirus exposure and HLA in healthy donors. Per germline, CDR1 SGHAT and CDR2 FQDESV (reference sequence). After removal of 5 bases from V and 6 bases from J, the junction contained 12 bases not matched to a gene. The CDR3 runs 15 residues. The PCR employed 60 Vbeta primers together with 13 Jbeta primers. The repertoire was sequenced with immunoSEQ multiplex PCR; TCRdb's copy has only in-frame clones and lacks some. The sample holds roughly 120,000 clones, roughly 82% seen once. The chain links TRBV11-1 to TRBJ2-7; 8 positions match TRBD1. Sequenced: PBMCs. This clonotype was sampled from a human donor in good health. DNA of the CDR3: TGTGCCAGCAGCCCCGGGACAGGTAGCCTGCGCGAGCAGTACTTC. It translates to CASSPGTGSLREQYF.